The clone carrying this TCR beta chain was picked up a small number of times. Its antigen is still unknown. These data are taken from a study of beta chain features in type 1 diabetes. Study-wide findings and caveats: Shorter TCRB CDR3s, moderately but significantly so, marked every one of the four CD4+ subsets in Type 1 diabetes patients.

The CDR3 loop spans 16 amino acids. J lost 2 bases, V lost 2 bases, and 5 bases had no gene match. Per the germline V gene, CDR1 is WNHNN and CDR2 is SYGVQD (reference sequence). Sequencing targeted expressed TCRB transcripts, as all isolated RNA had been reverse transcribed. Method: immunoSEQ multiplex PCR; TCRdb's copy keeps in-frame clones and lacks some. The top ten clones hold 0.9% to 1.1% of a sample with hundreds of thousands of clones, about a tenth of them seen once. There was one heparinised blood draw per donor, averaging around 0.11 L. Isolation of CD4+ naive, central memory, regulatory and stem cell-like memory cells was achieved by sorting via CD45RO/CCR7/CD25/CD127/CD95/CD27.

The V gene is TRBV10-1, the J gene TRBJ2-7, with 11 bases fitting TRBD2. This sequence was found in a man aged 25 to 45 with type 1 diabetes. Specimen: central memory CD4+ T cells from blood. As DNA, the CDR3 is TGCGCCAGCAGTGAGGCTAGCGGGGGGAACCCCTACGAGCAGTACTTC. This codes for CASSEASGGNPYEQYF.